The T cell receptor beta chain described here comes from a study of T cells in Graves' hyperthyroidism and ophthalmopathy. Overall study findings and caveats: Blood held most thyroid clonotypes expanded above 0.001 frequency. Model predictions of ophthalmopathy came a median approximately 6.2 months before onset.

CDR3 size: 15 residues. Germline V gene data show CDR1 as ENHRY and CDR2 as SYGVKD. Deletions cut 2 bases from V and 8 bases from J, with 15 bases between. It was RNA transcripts that yielded the amplified TCR beta CDR3 regions. Initially, a first-round RT-PCR of the TCR CDR3 employed the HTBI primer set. TCRdb fed the multiplex PCR reads into MiXCR, producing one record per CDR3 protein. The data show fewer than 650,000 distinct CDR3 sequences, approximately 49% seen once. On this clonotype itself: Its antigen is not known.

V is TRBV10-3 and J is TRBJ1-4; D gene unclear. This TCR derives from an adult woman with Graves' disease, either hyperthyroidism or ophthalmopathy (not recorded which). The sequencing input was peripheral blood or thyroid tissue (not recorded which). CDR3 protein: CAISEGFEDGEKLFF. In DNA form, the CDR3 reads TGTGCCATCAGTGAGGGGTTCGAGGATGGGGAAAAACTGTTTTTT.